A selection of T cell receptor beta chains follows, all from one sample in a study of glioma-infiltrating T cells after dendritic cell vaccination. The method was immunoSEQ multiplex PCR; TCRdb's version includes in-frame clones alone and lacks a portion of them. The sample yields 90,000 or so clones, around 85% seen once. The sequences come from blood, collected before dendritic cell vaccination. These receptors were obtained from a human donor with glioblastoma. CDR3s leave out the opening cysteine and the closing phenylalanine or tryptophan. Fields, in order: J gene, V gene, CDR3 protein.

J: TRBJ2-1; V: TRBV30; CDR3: AWSVLSGGSMGF
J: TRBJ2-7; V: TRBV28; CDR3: ASASGLAKLH
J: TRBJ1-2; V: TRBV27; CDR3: ASSYDGNYGYT
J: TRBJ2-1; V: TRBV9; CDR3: ASGPSGLAGGIVGNEQF
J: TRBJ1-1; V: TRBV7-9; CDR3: ASSHGRGGDTEAF
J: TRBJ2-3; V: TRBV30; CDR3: AWEAVARDTQY
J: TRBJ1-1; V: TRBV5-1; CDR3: ASSLGDRMNTEAF
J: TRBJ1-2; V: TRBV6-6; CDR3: ASSPQGKGGYT
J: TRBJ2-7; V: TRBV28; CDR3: ASTAGAGAAYEQY
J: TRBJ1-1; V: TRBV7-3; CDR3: ASSPKPTGGVTEAF
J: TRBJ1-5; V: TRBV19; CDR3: ASSAFRGGSHQPQH
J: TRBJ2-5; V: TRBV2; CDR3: ASSEPFRREGQY
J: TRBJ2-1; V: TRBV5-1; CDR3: ASSLEGRSYNEQF
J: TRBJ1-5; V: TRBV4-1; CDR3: ASSQGGGALGNQPQH
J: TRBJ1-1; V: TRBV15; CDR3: ATSRARGLNTEAF
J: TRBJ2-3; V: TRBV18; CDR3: ASSPWQQQADTDTQY
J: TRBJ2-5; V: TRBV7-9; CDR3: ASSLASAISETQY
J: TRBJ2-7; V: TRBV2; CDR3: ASSVSSGPYEQY
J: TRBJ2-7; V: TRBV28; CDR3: ASSLLTGSYEQY
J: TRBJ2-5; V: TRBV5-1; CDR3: ASSTGHGQETQY
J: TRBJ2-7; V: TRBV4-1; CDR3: ASSRGSRGLPYEQY
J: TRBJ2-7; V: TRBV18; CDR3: ASSPLGGTYEQY
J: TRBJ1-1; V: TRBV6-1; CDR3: ASSGLIGGSTEAF
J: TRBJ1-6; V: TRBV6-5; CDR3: ASNRGKDSPLH
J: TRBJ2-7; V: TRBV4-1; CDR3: ASSQGARENPYEQY
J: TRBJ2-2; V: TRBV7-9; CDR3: ASSYSMAGELF
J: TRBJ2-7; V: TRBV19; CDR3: ASSIAGGYYEQY
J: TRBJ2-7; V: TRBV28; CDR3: ASRQLGVEQY
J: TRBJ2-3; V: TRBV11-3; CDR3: ASSLLAGTDTQY
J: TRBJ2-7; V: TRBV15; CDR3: ATSRDAGTYEQY
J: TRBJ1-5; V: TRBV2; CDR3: ASSENREIHQPQH
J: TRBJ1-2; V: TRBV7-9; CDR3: ASSRTDYYGYT
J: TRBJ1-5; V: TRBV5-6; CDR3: ASSSRDRELNQPQH
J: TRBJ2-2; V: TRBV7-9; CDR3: ASSLARGDTGELF
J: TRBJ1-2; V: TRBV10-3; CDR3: AISAGITNYGYT
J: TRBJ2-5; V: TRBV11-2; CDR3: ASSLDGGADYQETQY
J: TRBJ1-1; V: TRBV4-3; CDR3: ASSHIQANTEAF
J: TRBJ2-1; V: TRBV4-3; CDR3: ASSPRATSGTSNEQF
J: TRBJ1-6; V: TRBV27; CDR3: ASTSPHSPLH
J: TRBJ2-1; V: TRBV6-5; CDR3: ASSYSRVAAYNEQF
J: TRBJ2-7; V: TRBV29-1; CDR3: SVVADLYEQY
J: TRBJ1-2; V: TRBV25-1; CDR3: ASSRGGGRISGYT
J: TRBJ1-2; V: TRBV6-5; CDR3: ASSPPGTDGYT
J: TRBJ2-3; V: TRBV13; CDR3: ASSPLAGGGDTQY
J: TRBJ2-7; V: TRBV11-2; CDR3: ASSLVAGLGEQY